This T cell receptor beta chain originates from a study of cytotoxic CD8 clonotypes in ibrutinib-treated CLL. Study details: Overall, some 25 responses were partial and 2 complete; following median 68 months, around 15 patients stayed remitted and around twelve progressed.

Sequencing was performed with immunoSEQ multiplex PCR; in TCRdb, only in-frame clones are kept and a portion is missing. Among 100,000 to 150,000 clones listed, roughly 85% were seen once. General observations from the study: Public clonotypes were uncommon and contracted or stayed stable on treatment. The clonality went up when patients responded to ibrutinib and dropped back toward baseline at progression.

Details on this clone: Its specificity is unknown.

CDR3 size: 15 residues. Germline V gives CDR1 SGHVS, CDR2 FQNEAQ. V lost 5 bases, J lost 7 bases, and 11 bases stayed unmatched. The chain uses TRBV7-8 and TRBJ1-5, with TRBD1 matching 7 bases. This clonotype originated in a human donor with chronic lymphocytic leukemia. The source material was PBMCs, sampled after 24 months of ibrutinib treatment. Written as DNA, the CDR3 is TGTGCCAGCAGCAACCAACAGGGGTTGGGACAGCCCCAGCATTTT. Its translation: CASSNQQGLGQPQHF.